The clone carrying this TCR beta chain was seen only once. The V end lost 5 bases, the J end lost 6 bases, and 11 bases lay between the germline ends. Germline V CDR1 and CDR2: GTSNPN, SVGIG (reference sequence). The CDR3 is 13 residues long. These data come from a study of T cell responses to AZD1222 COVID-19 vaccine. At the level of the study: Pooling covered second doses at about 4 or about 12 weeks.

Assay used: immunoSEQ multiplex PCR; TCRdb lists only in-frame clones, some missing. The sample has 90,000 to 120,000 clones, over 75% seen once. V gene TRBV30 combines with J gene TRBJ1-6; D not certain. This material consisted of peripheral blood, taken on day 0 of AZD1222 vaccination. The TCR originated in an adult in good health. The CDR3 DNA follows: TGTGCCTGGCTGGCAGGCCTTAATTCACCCCTCCACTTT. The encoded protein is CAWLAGLNSPLHF.